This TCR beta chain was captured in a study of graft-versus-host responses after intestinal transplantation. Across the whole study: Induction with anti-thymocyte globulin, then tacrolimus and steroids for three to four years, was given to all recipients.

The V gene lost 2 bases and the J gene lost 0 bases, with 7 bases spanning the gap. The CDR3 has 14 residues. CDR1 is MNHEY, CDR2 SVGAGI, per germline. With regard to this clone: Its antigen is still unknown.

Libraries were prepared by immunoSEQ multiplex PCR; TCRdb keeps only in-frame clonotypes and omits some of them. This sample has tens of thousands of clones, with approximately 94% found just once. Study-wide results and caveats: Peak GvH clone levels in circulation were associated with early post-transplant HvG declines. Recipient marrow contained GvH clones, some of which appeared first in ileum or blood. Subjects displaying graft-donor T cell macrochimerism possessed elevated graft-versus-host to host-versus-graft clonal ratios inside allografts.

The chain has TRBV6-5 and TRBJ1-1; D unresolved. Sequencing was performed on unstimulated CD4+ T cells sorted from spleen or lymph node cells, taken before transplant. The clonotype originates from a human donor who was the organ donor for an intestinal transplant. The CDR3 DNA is TGTGCCAGCAGTTACCGTAGCATGAACACTGAAGCTTTCTTT. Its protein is CASSYRSMNTEAFF.